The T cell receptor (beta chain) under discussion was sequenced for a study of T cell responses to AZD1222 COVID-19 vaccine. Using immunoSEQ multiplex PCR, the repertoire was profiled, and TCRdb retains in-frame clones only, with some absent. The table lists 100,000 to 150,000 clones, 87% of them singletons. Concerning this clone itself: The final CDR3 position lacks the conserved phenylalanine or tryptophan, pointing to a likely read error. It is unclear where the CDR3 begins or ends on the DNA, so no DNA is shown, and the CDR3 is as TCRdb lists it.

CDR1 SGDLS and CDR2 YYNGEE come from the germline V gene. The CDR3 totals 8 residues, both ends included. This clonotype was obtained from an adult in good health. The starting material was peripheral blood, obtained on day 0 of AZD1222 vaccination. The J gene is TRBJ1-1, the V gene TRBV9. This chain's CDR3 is CAKDRDAL.